Shown below are 5 T cell receptor beta chains from a single sample sequenced in a study of cytomegalovirus exposure and HLA in healthy donors. The PCR employed 60 Vbeta primers together with 13 Jbeta primers. This table comes from immunoSEQ multiplex PCR, and its TCRdb copy is limited to in-frame clones, with some not included. The sample holds fewer than 250,000 clones, 65% to 80% seen once. The sequencing sample was made of PBMCs. The origin of the receptors is a woman aged 40 to 49 in good health and CMV-seronegative.

As concerns this clone: A junction end diverges from the germline sequence, so it may reflect a read error. CDR3 residues: CASSMGKGLAGTRDF. The CDR3 nucleotides read TGTGCCAGTAGTATGGGGAAGGGACTAGCGGGTACGCGGGACTTC. The V and J genes are TRBV19 and TRBJ2-4, with TRBD2 matching over 12 bases. This CDR3 contains 15 residues. Germline V gene data show CDR1 as LNHDA and CDR2 as SQIVND (reference sequence).

The V and J genes are TRBV7-9 and TRBJ1-4; D not resolved. This CDR3 region has 16 residues. With 5 bases removed from V and 5 bases from J, the gap between germline ends came to 18 bases. The germline V gene has CDR1 SEHNR and CDR2 FQNEAQ (reference sequence). Here the CDR3 reads CASSETISGINEKLFF. DNA for the CDR3: TGTGCCAGCAGCGAAACCATCTCGGGGATAAATGAAAAACTGTTTTTT.

The rearrangement links TRBV12-5 to TRBJ2-3; 13 bases match TRBD2. The CDR3 is made up of 16 amino acids. The germline CDR1 and CDR2 sequences are LGHNT and FRNRAP. V lost 6 bases to trimming and J lost 1 base; unmatched junction nucleotides: 4. This chain's CDR3 is CASGPGTSGGTDTQYF. Written as DNA, the CDR3 is TGTGCTAGTGGCCCCGGGACTAGCGGGGGCACAGATACGCAGTATTTT. The full variable domain, its missing parts supplied by reference TRBV12-5 and TRBJ2-3, is DARVTQTPRHKVTEMGQEVTMRCQPILGHNTVFWYRQTMMQGLELLAYFRNRAPLDDSGMPKDRFSAEMPDATLATLKIQPSEPRDSAVYFCASGPGTSGGTDTQYFGPGTRLTVL.

The chain joins TRBV5-1 to TRBJ2-3, with 14 nucleotides matching TRBD2. The V gene's germline CDR1 is SGHRS and CDR2 YFSETQ. This CDR3 has 17 amino acids. With 1 base clipped from V and 6 bases from J, the junction kept 7 bases outside the gene matches. The CDR3 DNA reads as TGCGCCAGCAGCTTGATTGGACTAGCGGGAGGTGGCGATACGCAGTATTTT. Its protein product is CASSLIGLAGGGDTQYF.

V is TRBV5-8 and J is TRBJ1-2; possible D gene TRBD1, 6 bases. This CDR3 is 14 amino acids long. The V gene's germline CDR1 is SGHTS and CDR2 YDEGEE. Trimming removed 3 bases at V and 3 bases at J, with 12 bases between. In DNA form, the CDR3 reads TGTGCCAGCAGCTACTTGGACAGTCACTATGGCTACACCTTC. Its translation: CASSYLDSHYGYTF.